This is a list of T cell receptor beta chains from one sample in a study of shared clonotypes between healthy human individuals. The data were produced by immunoSEQ multiplex PCR, yet TCRdb's version contains in-frame clones alone and is incomplete. This table holds fewer than 1.6 million clones, 98% to 99% found once. Sequencing was carried out using naive CD4+ T cells sorted from blood. These receptors were taken from a man aged 25-40 years in good health. Both conserved end residues are part of each CDR3. A D gene is named only where the DNA matches it firmly. Clone size is not always given. Where it is, it says once, few, many or a class for expanded clones.

- | TRBD2 | TRBJ2-3 | TRBV25-1 | TGTGCCAGCAGATGGGGACTAGCGGGAGAAGATACGCAGTATTTT | CASRWGLAGEDTQYF
- | TRBD2 | TRBJ2-7 | TRBV28 | TGTGCCAGCAGGAGACATGCGGGAGACGAGCAGTACTTC | CASRRHAGDEQYF
- | TRBD2 | TRBJ2-1 | TRBV4-3 | TGCGCCAGCGGAACCGGGCTAGCGGCCAATGAGCAGTTCTTC | CASGTGLAANEQFF
- | - | TRBJ1-2 | TRBV11-2 | TGTGCCAGCAGCTTAGAGGGGGGGTCCAACTATGGCTACACCTTC | CASSLEGGSNYGYTF
- | - | TRBJ1-5 | TRBV15 | TGTGCCACCAGCAGAGATCCACGGAGTTATAGCAATCAGCCCCAGCATTTT | CATSRDPRSYSNQPQHF
once | - | TRBJ2-2 | TRBV7-3 | TGTGCCAGCAGCTCACTCAGGGGTATACTGAACACCGGGGAGCTGTTTTTT | CASSSLRGILNTGELFF
- | - | TRBJ2-2 | TRBV9 | TGTGCCAGCAGCGTAGCTCCAGCGCGGGTGGGCGGGGAGCTGTTTTTT | CASSVAPARVGGELFF
- | - | TRBJ2-4 | TRBV5-6 | TGTGCCAGCAGCTTTAGGGCGTTAGCCAAAAACATTCAGTACTTC | CASSFRALAKNIQYF
- | TRBD2 | TRBJ2-5 | TRBV6-7 | TGTGCCAGCAGTTACCGCCCCGGACTAGATCGGGAGACCCAGTACTTC | CASSYRPGLDRETQYF
once | - | TRBJ2-6 | TRBV7-2 | TGTGCCAGCAGCTCCGCGATCCACTCTGGGGCCAACGTCCTGACTTTC | CASSSAIHSGANVLTF
- | - | TRBJ2-5 | TRBV5-1 | TGCGCCAGCAGCTTGGGGGGCGAGAGCCCAGGGACCCAGTACTTC | CASSLGGESPGTQYF
- | - | TRBJ1-2 | TRBV27 | TGTGCCAGCAGTTTATCCCCTCTTTGGAACTATGGCTACACCTTC | CASSLSPLWNYGYTF
- | TRBD2 | TRBJ2-1 | TRBV5-6 | TGTGCCAGCAGCTGGACTAGCGGGGACAATGAGCAGTTCTTC | CASSWTSGDNEQFF
- | - | TRBJ2-3 | TRBV18 | TGTGCCAGCTCACCACCGAGAGTCCTCTCGGGAGATACGCAGTATTTT | CASSPPRVLSGDTQYF
- | - | TRBJ2-1 | TRBV7-9 | TGTGCCAGCAGCTTAGCGTACGATGAGCAGTTCTTC | CASSLAYDEQFF
- | - | TRBJ2-3 | TRBV28 | TGTGCCAGCAGGCCCGGGACTCTGCCAGATACGCAGTATTTT | CASRPGTLPDTQYF
- | TRBD1 | TRBJ2-1 | TRBV5-1 | TGCGCCAGCAGCTTGGGGTCCTCCGGGACAGGGACCAATGAGCAGTTCTTC | CASSLGSSGTGTNEQFF
- | - | TRBJ2-1 | TRBV7-3 | TGTGCCAGCAGCATCAACAGGGACGGGGAGCAGTTCTTC | CASSINRDGEQFF
once | - | TRBJ2-1 | TRBV27 | TGTGCCAGCAGTTCGAGGGGAGCGCAGTTCTTC | CASSSRGAQFF
- | - | TRBJ1-4 | TRBV28 | TGTGCCATTTCGGGGGGAACGGGCCTGGGAAAACTGTTTTTT | CAISGGTGLGKLFF